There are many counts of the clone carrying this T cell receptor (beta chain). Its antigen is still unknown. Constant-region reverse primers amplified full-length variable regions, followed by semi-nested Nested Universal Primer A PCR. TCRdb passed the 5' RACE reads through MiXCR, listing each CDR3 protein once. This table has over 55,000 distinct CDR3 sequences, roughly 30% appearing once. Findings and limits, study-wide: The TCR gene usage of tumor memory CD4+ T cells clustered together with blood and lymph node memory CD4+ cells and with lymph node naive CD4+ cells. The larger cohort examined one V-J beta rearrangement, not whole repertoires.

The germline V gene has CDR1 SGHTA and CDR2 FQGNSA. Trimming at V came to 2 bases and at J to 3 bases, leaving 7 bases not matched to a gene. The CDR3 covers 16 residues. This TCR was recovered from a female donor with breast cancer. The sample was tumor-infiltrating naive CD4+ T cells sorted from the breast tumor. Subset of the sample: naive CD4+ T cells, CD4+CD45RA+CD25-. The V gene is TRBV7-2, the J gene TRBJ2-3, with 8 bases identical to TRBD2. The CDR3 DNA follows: TGTGCCAGCAGCTTATCGGGGGGGAGAAAGACAGATACGCAGTATTTT. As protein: CASSLSGGRKTDTQYF.